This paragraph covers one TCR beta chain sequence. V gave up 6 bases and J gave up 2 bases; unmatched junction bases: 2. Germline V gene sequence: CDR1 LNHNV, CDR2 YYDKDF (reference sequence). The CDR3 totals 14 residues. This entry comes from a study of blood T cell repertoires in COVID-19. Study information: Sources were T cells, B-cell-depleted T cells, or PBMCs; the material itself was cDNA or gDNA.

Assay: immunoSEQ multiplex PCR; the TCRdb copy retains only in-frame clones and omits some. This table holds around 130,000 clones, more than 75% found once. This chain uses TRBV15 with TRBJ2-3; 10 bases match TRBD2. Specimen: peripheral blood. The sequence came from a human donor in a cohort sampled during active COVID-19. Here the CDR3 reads CATSGLADTDTQYF. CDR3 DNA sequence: TGTGCCACCAGTGGACTAGCGGACACAGATACGCAGTATTTT.